The 19 T cell receptor beta chains presented below share a single source sample, sequenced in a study of blood T cell repertoires in COVID-19 (dated by TCRdb to 2020 to 2021). Library creation used the immunoSEQ multiplex PCR assay. TCRdb carries this immuneACCESS record with in-frame sequences only. Its versions omit some clonotypes, under half of them owing to an unresolved V gene in the studies checked, with the rest unexplained. The sample table holds around 50,000 clones, of which over 80% were seen once. Jointly, the top ten make up less than 5.5% of the sample. Sequencing was done on a sample of peripheral blood. The receptors shown here come from a human donor in a cohort sampled during active COVID-19.

The chain recombines TRBV7-2 with TRBJ1-2; 9 bases agree with TRBD1. The CDR3 is made up of 12 amino acids. Germline lookup yields CDR1 SGHTA and CDR2 FQGNSA. J lost 2 bases, V lost 9 bases, and 1 base had no gene match. The CDR3 DNA reads as TGTGCCAGTGGGACAGGGAACTATGGCTACACCTTC. Translating it yields CASGTGNYGYTF.

This clone was recorded only once. The chain joins TRBV29-1 to TRBJ1-2, with 7 positions matching TRBD1. The CDR3 has 13 amino acids. Trimming removed 5 bases from V and 7 bases from J; junction bases left unmatched: 10. Germline V gene lookup returns CDR1 SQVTM and CDR2 ANQGSEA. The CDR3 loop is CSVKRTGGFGYTF. The CDR3 region has the DNA TGCAGCGTTAAAAGGACAGGCGGTTTTGGCTACACCTTC.

This sequence joins TRBV12-5 and TRBJ2-2, with TRBD1 as a possible D gene (6 bases). The germline V gene has CDR1 LGHNT and CDR2 FRNRAP. This CDR3 has 15 residues. The V and J ends lost 1 base and 3 bases respectively, with 9 bases between them. The CDR3 nucleotides are TGTGCTAGTGGTTTGGGAGGGGGAGACACCGGGGAGCTGTTTTTT. Amino acid sequence: CASGLGGGDTGELFF.

V is TRBV7-2 and J is TRBJ2-2, with D maybe TRBD1 (5 bases). Germline assignment: CDR1 SGHTA and CDR2 FQGNSA. The V end lost 5 bases, the J end lost 2 bases, and 18 bases lay between the germline ends. CDR3 size: 17 residues. The CDR3 DNA is TGTGCCAGCAGCGACCCTCTCCTTAGGGGTAACACCGGGGAGCTGTTTTTT. Translation: CASSDPLLRGNTGELFF.

As DNA, the CDR3 is TGTGCCAGCAGTTCGGCGGGTATAGGAAACACCATATATTTT. It codes for CASSSAGIGNTIYF. The chain links TRBV28 to TRBJ1-3, with unresolved D. Germline V lookup: CDR1 MDHEN, CDR2 SYDVKM. V gave up 4 bases and J gave up 4 bases, with 11 bases separating them. This CDR3 has 14 residues.

The chain has TRBV7-8 and TRBJ1-2; 7 bases line up with TRBD1. The CDR3 sequence is 16 residues long. Germline V gene lookup returns CDR1 SGHVS and CDR2 FQNEAQ. The trim removed 5 bases at V and 0 bases at J, leaving 9 bases unmatched. This chain's CDR3 is CASSLGQTKANYGYTF. The CDR3 nucleotides read TGTGCCAGCAGCCTGGGACAGACCAAAGCTAACTATGGCTACACCTTC.

The V and J genes are TRBV5-6 and TRBJ2-5, with 7 bases that match TRBD1. Germline V lookup: CDR1 SGHDT, CDR2 YYEEEE. The CDR3 runs 18 residues. The junction had 13 bases not matched to a gene; V was cut back by 1 base and J by 1 base. The CDR3, as DNA: TGTGCCAGCAGCTTGACCCTTACGACAGGGTTCGGCCAAGAGACCCAGTACTTC. It is translated as CASSLTLTTGFGQETQYF.

The rearrangement joins TRBV5-1 to TRBJ2-7; 12 nucleotides line up with TRBD2. Germline V gives CDR1 SGHRS, CDR2 YFSETQ. The CDR3 consists of 16 residues. J gave up 1 base and V 4 bases, and 6 bases lay outside the gene matches. CDR3 region: CASSVTSGGSSYEQYF. For the CDR3, the DNA is TGCGCCAGCAGCGTGACTAGCGGGGGATCGTCCTACGAGCAGTACTTC.

V usage is TRBV19 and J usage is TRBJ1-2; TRBD1 agrees at 10 bases. The ends lost 7 bases at V and 2 bases at J; junction bases unmatched: 7. The CDR3 is made up of 15 amino acids. Germline lookup yields CDR1 LNHDA and CDR2 SQIVND (reference sequence). The CDR3 DNA reads as TGTGCCAGTAAAGCCGGGACAGGGGTCAACTATGGCTACACCTTC. Encoded protein: CASKAGTGVNYGYTF.

The J gene is TRBJ2-5, the V gene TRBV19; TRBD2 aligns across 8 bases. The V segment lost 3 bases and the J segment 5 bases; nucleotides outside the gene matches: 8. Germline V gives CDR1 LNHDA, CDR2 SQIVND (reference sequence). This CDR3 is built from 15 residues. In DNA form, the CDR3 reads TGTGCCAGTAGTATCAACGGGGGGGCCGGGGAGACCCAGTACTTC. This encodes CASSINGGAGETQYF.

This chain uses TRBV7-2 with TRBJ1-2, with D hard to call. V was trimmed by 2 bases and J by 4 bases, leaving 14 bases between them. The CDR3 sequence is 15 residues long. CDR1 is SGHTA, CDR2 FQGNSA, per germline. CDR3 nucleotide sequence: TGTGCCAGCAGCTTATCTCCAGCCCGGGGCTATGGCTACACCTTC. Translating it yields CASSLSPARGYGYTF.

The sample holds one count of this clone. J is TRBJ2-7 and V is TRBV19, with D perhaps TRBD1 (6 bases). Germline V CDR1 and CDR2: LNHDA, SQIVND (reference sequence). The CDR3 totals 14 residues. V lost 4 bases, J lost 0 bases, and 10 bases lay in between. For the CDR3, the DNA is TGTGCCAGTAGTAGGACAGCCAGCTCCTACGAGCAGTACTTC. Residues: CASSRTASSYEQYF.

The DNA of the CDR3 is TGTGCCAGCAGCGACGAGCGGGGGACTAGAGATACGCAGTATTTT. Encoded protein: CASSDERGTRDTQYF. This chain connects TRBV7-8 to TRBJ2-3, with 8 bases aligning to TRBD2. The CDR3 extends over 15 amino acids. V shed 5 bases, J shed 5 bases, and the junction held 9 bases outside the gene matches. Germline-derived CDR1 and CDR2 are SGHVS and FQNEAQ. Looking up the rest from reference TRBV7-8 and TRBJ2-3 gives the full variable domain: GAGVSQSPRYKVAKRGQDVALRCDPISGHVSLFWYQQALGQGPEFLTYFQNEAQLDKSGLPSDRFFAERPEGSVSTLKIQRTQQEDSAVYLCASSDERGTRDTQYFGPGTRLTVL.

V is TRBV5-1 and J is TRBJ2-7; 7 bases agree with TRBD2. CDR1 is SGHRS and CDR2 is YFSETQ in the germline V gene. The CDR3 has 14 amino acids. Unmatched junction bases numbered 10, after V lost 3 bases and J lost 7 bases. Here the CDR3 DNA reads TGCGCCAGCAGCTCGGGGCGTCCCGGGGGGGAGCAGTACTTC. Translated: CASSSGRPGGEQYF.

CDR3 in amino acids: CASTEAKKQFF. The CDR3, as DNA: TGTGCCAGCACAGAGGCGAAAAAGCAGTTCTTC. The chain couples TRBV2 to TRBJ2-1, with D hard to call. With 7 bases removed from V and 11 bases from J, the gap between germline ends came to 12 bases. CDR3 length: 11 amino acids. The V gene's germline CDR1 is SNHLY and CDR2 FYNNEI. Filled out from reference TRBV2 and TRBJ2-1, the complete variable domain reads EPEVTQTPSHQVTQMGQEVILRCVPISNHLYFYWYRQILGQKVEFLVSFYNNEISEKSEIFDDQFSVERPDGSNFTLKIRSTKLEDSAMYFCASTEAKKQFFGPGTRLTVL.

This clone was observed once. This sequence joins TRBV7-9 and TRBJ1-1; no clear D. The CDR3 is 14 amino acids. CDR1 SEHNR and CDR2 FQNEAQ come from the germline V gene (reference sequence). Trimming stripped 7 bases from V and 3 bases from J, with 15 bases between. In nucleotides, the CDR3 is TGTGCCAGCATCGGGGTAGGGCGGGACACTGAAGCTTTCTTT. This codes for CASIGVGRDTEAFF.

The chain is built from TRBV5-6 and TRBJ2-7; maybe TRBD1 (6 bases). The CDR3 totals 14 residues. Germline V lookup: CDR1 SGHDT, CDR2 YYEEEE. Trimming stripped 4 bases from V and 2 bases from J, with 13 bases between. In DNA, the CDR3 is TGTGCCAGCAGCGGGGGCCCCGGGACCTACGAGCAGTACTTC. This codes for CASSGGPGTYEQYF.

The chain employs TRBV6-2 or TRBV6-3 and TRBJ1-2; no clear D gene. The V end was cut by 2 bases, the J end by 2 bases, with 6 bases between. The CDR3 length is 13 residues. Germline CDR1 MNHEY, CDR2 SVGEGT. CDR3 bases: TGTGCCAGCAGTTACGGGCAAAACTATGGCTACACCTTC. This sequence encodes CASSYGQNYGYTF.

The chain joins TRBV10-3 to TRBJ2-1, with TRBD2 matching over 12 bases. Looked up from germline, CDR1 is ENHRY and CDR2 is SYGVKD. CDR3 length: 16 amino acids. V trimming: 6 bases; J trimming: 3 bases; junction bases outside the gene matches: 6. CDR3 sequence reads: CAISPLLAGGYNEQFF. The CDR3 nucleotides read TGTGCCATCAGCCCTCTACTAGCGGGGGGCTACAATGAGCAGTTCTTC.